This TCR beta chain was sequenced for a study of blood T cell repertoires in COVID-19. Repertoires were generated with immunoSEQ multiplex PCR, while TCRdb's copy carries only in-frame clones and drops some. Of around 160,000 clones in the sample, 80% to 90% are singletons; the top ten hold around 8%. CDR3 length equals 15 residues. Deletions cut 0 bases from V and 11 bases from J, with 14 bases between. Germline assignment: CDR1 LGHNA and CDR2 YSLEER. What was sequenced was peripheral blood. J is TRBJ1-6 and V is TRBV4-3; a weak D match, TRBD1 (5 bases). The TCR comes from a woman in her sixties with COVID-19, enrolled during active disease. The CDR3 loop is CASSQDSYGAAPLHF. As DNA, the CDR3 is TGCGCCAGCAGCCAAGATTCCTATGGGGCGGCACCCCTCCACTTT.